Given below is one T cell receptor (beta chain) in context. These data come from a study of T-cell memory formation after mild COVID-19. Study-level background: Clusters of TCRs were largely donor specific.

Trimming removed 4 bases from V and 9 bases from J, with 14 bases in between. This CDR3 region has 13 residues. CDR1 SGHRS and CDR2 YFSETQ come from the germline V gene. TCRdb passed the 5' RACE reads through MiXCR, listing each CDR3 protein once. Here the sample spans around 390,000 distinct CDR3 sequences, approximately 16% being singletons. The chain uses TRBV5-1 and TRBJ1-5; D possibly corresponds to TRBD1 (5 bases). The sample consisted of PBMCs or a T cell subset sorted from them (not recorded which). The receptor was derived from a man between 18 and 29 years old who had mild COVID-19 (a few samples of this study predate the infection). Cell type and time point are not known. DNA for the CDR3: TGCGCCAGCAGCATAACAGGCCAGGGGCCCCAGCATTTT. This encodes CASSITGQGPQHF.